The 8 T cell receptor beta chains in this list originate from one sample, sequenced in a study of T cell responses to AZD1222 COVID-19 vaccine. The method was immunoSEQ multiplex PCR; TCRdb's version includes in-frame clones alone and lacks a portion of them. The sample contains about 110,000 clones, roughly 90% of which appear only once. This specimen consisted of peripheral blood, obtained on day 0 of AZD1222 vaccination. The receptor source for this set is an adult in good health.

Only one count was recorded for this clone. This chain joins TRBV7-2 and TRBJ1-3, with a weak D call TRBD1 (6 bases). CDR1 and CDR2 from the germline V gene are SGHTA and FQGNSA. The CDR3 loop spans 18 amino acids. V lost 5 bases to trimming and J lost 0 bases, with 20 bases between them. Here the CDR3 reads CASSLVGGGDNSGNTIYF. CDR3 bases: TGTGCCAGCAGCCTAGTGGGGGGAGGGGACAACTCTGGAAACACCATATATTTT. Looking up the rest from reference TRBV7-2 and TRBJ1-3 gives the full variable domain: GAGVSQSPSNKVTEKGKDVELRCDPISGHTALYWYRQSLGQGLEFLIYFQGNSAPDKSGLPSDRFSAERTGGSVSTLTIQRTQQEDSAVYLCASSLVGGGDNSGNTIYFGEGSWLTVV.

This CDR3 reads CANGANTGNTIYF. The CDR3 coding sequence is TGTGCCAACGGGGCAAATACTGGAAACACCATATATTTT. V is TRBV6-5 and J is TRBJ1-3, with a tentative D call TRBD1 (5 bases). The V and J ends lost 10 bases and 2 bases respectively, with 12 bases between them. The CDR3 is made up of 13 amino acids. Germline CDR1 MNHEY, CDR2 SVGAGI.

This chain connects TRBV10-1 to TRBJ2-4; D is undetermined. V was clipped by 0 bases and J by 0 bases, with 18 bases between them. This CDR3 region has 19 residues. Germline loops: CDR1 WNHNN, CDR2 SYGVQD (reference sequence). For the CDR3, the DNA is TGCGCCAGCAGTGAGTCGAAGGTTACCTACCTGTTAGCCAAAAACATTCAGTACTTC. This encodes CASSESKVTYLLAKNIQYF.

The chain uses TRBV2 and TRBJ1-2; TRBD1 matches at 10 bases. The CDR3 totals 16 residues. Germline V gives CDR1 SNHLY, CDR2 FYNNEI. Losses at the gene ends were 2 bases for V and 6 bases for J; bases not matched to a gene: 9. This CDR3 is CASSEFFGTGVDGYTF. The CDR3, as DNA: TGTGCCAGCAGTGAATTTTTTGGGACAGGGGTTGATGGCTACACCTTC.

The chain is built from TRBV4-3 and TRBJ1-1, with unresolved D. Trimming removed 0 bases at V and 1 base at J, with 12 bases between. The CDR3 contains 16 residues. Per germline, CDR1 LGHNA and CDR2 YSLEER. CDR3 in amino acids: CASSQDPWGGNTEAFF. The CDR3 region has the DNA TGCGCCAGCAGCCAAGATCCCTGGGGAGGGAACACTGAAGCTTTCTTT.

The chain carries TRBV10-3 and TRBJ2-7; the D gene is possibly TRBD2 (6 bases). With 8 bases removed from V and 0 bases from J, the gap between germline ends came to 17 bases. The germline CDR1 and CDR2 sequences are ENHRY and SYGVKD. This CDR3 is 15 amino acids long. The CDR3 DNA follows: TGTGCCATCTCTGGGAAGACCGGGAGCTCCTACGAGCAGTACTTC. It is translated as CAISGKTGSSYEQYF.

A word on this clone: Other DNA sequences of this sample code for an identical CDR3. CDR3 loop: CASSLEQYNSPLHF. The CDR3 DNA is TGTGCCAGCAGCTTAGAGCAGTATAATTCACCCCTCCACTTT. The V call is TRBV7-9, the J call TRBJ1-6; no reliable D call. The CDR3 has 14 amino acids. V shed 1 base and J shed 4 bases, with 5 bases lying between them. The germline V gene encodes CDR1 SEHNR and CDR2 FQNEAQ (reference sequence).

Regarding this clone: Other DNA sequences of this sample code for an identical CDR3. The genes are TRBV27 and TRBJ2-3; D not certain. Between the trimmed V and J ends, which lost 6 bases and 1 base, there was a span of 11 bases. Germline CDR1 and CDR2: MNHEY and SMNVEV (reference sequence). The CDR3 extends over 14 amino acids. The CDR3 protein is CASSLLGRTDTQYF. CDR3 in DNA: TGTGCCAGCAGCTTGTTGGGTCGCACAGATACGCAGTATTTT.